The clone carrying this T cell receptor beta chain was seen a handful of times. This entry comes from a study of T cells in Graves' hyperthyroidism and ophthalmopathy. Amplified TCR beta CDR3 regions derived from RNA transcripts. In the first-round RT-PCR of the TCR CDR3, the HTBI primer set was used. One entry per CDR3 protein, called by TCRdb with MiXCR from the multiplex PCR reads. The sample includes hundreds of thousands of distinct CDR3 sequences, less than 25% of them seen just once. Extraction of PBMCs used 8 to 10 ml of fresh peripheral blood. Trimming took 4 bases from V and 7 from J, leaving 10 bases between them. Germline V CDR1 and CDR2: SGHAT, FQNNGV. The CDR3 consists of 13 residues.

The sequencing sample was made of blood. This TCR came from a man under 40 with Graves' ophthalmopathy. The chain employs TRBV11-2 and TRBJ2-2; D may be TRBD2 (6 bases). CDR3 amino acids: CASSSGAGGELFF. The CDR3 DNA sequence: TGTGCCAGCAGCTCGGGAGCGGGCGGGGAGCTGTTTTTT.